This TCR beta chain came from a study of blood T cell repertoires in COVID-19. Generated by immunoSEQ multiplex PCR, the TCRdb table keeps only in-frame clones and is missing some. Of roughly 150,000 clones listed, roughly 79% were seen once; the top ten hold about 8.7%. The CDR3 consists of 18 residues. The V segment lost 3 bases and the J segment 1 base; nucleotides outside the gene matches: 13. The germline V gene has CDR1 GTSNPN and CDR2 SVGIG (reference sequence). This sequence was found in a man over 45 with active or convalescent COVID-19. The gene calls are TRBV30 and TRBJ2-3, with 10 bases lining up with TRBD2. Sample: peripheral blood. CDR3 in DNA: TGTGCCTGGAGGGGGTGGAGCGGGAGGGCCCCCCGCACAGATACGCAGTATTTT. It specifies CAWRGWSGRAPRTDTQYF.